Following are 25 T cell receptor beta chains from one sample sequenced in a study of pediatric ulcerative colitis. Here immunoSEQ multiplex PCR was the method, and the copy in TCRdb shows in-frame clones only, minus some. The sample includes about 15,000 clones, 85% to 90% of them seen just once. Source material: blood. Receptors were obtained from a boy aged 5-17 years with moderate ulcerative colitis.

This clone came up a few times. The chain joins TRBV28 to TRBJ1-1, with D unclear. The CDR3 covers 11 residues. The V end lost 5 bases, the J end lost 11 bases, and 12 bases lay between the germline ends. Germline V gene data show CDR1 as MDHEN and CDR2 as SYDVKM. The CDR3 spells CASSILVTAFF. The CDR3 bases are TGTGCCAGCAGTATATTGGTAACGGCTTTCTTT. The variable domain in full, with the rest retrieved from reference TRBV28 and TRBJ1-1, is DVKVTQSSRYLVKRTGEKVFLECVQDMDHENMFWYRQDPGLGLRLIYFSYDVKMKEKGDIPEGYSVSREKKERFSLILESASTNQTSMYLCASSILVTAFFGQGTRLTVV.

This chain connects TRBV7-2 to TRBJ1-1; a weak D match, TRBD1 (5 bases). Germline lookup yields CDR1 SGHTA and CDR2 FQGNSA. The CDR3 totals 14 residues. V was trimmed by 4 bases and J by 3 bases, leaving 12 bases between them. CDR3: CASSWDGGDTEAFF. The CDR3, as DNA: TGTGCCAGCAGCTGGGATGGGGGGGACACTGAAGCTTTCTTT.

V gene TRBV6-5 combines with J gene TRBJ1-2, with 7 bases lining up with TRBD1. There are 15 residues in the CDR3. J was trimmed by 2 bases and V by 2 bases; bases with no gene match: 5. Germline CDR1 MNHEY, CDR2 SVGAGI. The CDR3 loop is CASSYGTDLNYGYTF. CDR3 bases: TGTGCCAGCAGTTACGGGACAGACTTAAACTATGGCTACACCTTC.

The genes are TRBV6-5 and TRBJ2-7, with TRBD2 matching 9 bases. The CDR3 length is 15 residues. Germline V lookup: CDR1 MNHEY, CDR2 SVGAGI. V trimming: 3 bases; J trimming: 2 bases; junction bases outside the gene matches: 5. The CDR3 region has the DNA TGTGCCAGCAGTTATGGGCTAGCGGGGACCTACGAGCAGTACTTC. Its protein is CASSYGLAGTYEQYF.

The genes are TRBV28 and TRBJ1-1; 11 bases match TRBD1. Trimming at V came to 6 bases and at J to 2 bases, leaving 11 bases not matched to a gene. The CDR3 covers 17 residues. In germline, CDR1 is MDHEN, CDR2 SYDVKM. The CDR3 sequence is CASRTGDRGFRNTEAFF. CDR3 DNA: TGTGCCAGCAGGACCGGGGACAGGGGGTTCAGAAACACTGAAGCTTTCTTT.

V gene TRBV27 combines with J gene TRBJ2-1; TRBD2 matches at 13 bases. The CDR3 is 14 amino acids. CDR1 is MNHEY, CDR2 SMNVEV, per germline (reference sequence). V shed 6 bases, J shed 7 bases, and the junction held 3 bases outside the gene matches. CDR3 nucleotides: TGTGCCAGCAGCAGGACTAGCGGGAGTAATGAGCAGTTCTTC. Its translation is CASSRTSGSNEQFF.

The genes are TRBV7-9 and TRBJ2-7; no definite D call. This CDR3 is built from 15 residues. CDR1 and CDR2 from the germline V gene are SEHNR and FQNEAQ (reference sequence). Trimming shortened V by 5 bases and J by 2 bases, and 16 bases separated the two germline ends. This CDR3 reads CASSDPAAKPYEQYF. CDR3 nucleotide sequence: TGTGCCAGCAGCGACCCAGCTGCTAAACCCTACGAGCAGTACTTC.

The V gene is TRBV28, the J gene TRBJ2-7; D is uncertain. Germline V gene sequence: CDR1 MDHEN, CDR2 SYDVKM. The V end was cut by 4 bases, the J end by 0 bases, with 10 bases between. This CDR3 has 14 residues. The CDR3 nucleotides read TGTGCCAGCAGTTCCCATTTCCCCTCCTACGAGCAGTACTTC. Translating it yields CASSSHFPSYEQYF.

This chain links TRBV5-4 with TRBJ2-1; D is possibly TRBD1 or TRBD2 (7 bases each). Germline values: CDR1 SGHNT, CDR2 YYREEE (reference sequence). The V end was cut by 3 bases, the J end by 4 bases, with 17 bases between. This CDR3 is 16 amino acids long. The CDR3 loop reads CASSWEGDRKYNEQFF. CDR3 nucleotide sequence: TGTGCCAGCAGCTGGGAGGGGGACAGAAAATACAATGAGCAGTTCTTC.

The genes are TRBV7-2 and TRBJ2-7, with D unclear. V was trimmed by 4 bases and J by 1 base, leaving 11 bases between them. Germline V gene sequence: CDR1 SGHTA, CDR2 FQGNSA. This CDR3 is built from 14 residues. The CDR3 DNA reads TGTGCCAGCAGCTCCACAAGGGATTCCTACGAGCAGTACTTC. This codes for CASSSTRDSYEQYF.

The chain combines TRBV10-3 with TRBJ1-2; 8 bases match TRBD1. The germline V gene has CDR1 ENHRY and CDR2 SYGVKD. The junction had 7 bases not matched to a gene; V was cut back by 3 bases and J by 4 bases. The CDR3 length is 15 residues. In DNA, the CDR3 is TGTGCCATCAGTGATACAGGGGGGGATACCTATGGCTACACCTTC. Protein sequence: CAISDTGGDTYGYTF.

The chain recombines TRBV2 with TRBJ1-4; tentatively, D is TRBD1 (5 bases). V dropped 6 bases and J dropped 5 bases, with 16 bases sitting between them. Looked up from germline, CDR1 is SNHLY and CDR2 is FYNNEI. The CDR3 runs to 15 residues. The CDR3 bases are TGTGCCAGCAGCAGCCAAGGGACGGAGAATGAAAAACTGTTTTTT. Translation: CASSSQGTENEKLFF.

The genes are TRBV19 and TRBJ1-4, with 10 bases identical to TRBD1. Germline assignment: CDR1 LNHDA and CDR2 SQIVND (reference sequence). Trimming removed 6 bases from V and 5 bases from J; junction bases left unmatched: 6. This CDR3 comprises 15 residues. The CDR3 DNA sequence: TGTGCCAGTAGGCGGACAGGGGGATTAAATGAAAAACTGTTTTTT. Its protein product is CASRRTGGLNEKLFF.

This clone was counted a single time. An end of the junction does not agree with germline; a read error may underlie this. The gene calls are TRBV13 and TRBJ1-4, with 9 bases matching TRBD1. Germline CDR1 is PRHDT and CDR2 is FYEKMQ (reference sequence). The length of the CDR3 is 15 residues. CDR3 DNA: TGTGTCAGCAGCCGAGGGGACAGGGAAAATGAAAAACTGTTTTTT. It encodes CVSSRGDRENEKLFF.

The CDR3 DNA reads TGTGCCAGCAGCGTAGGGGACAGTAATAGCAATCAGCCCCAGCATTTT. The encoded protein is CASSVGDSNSNQPQHF. The rearrangement links TRBV9 to TRBJ1-5; TRBD1 aligns across 7 bases. The CDR3 is 16 residues long. Germline CDR1 SGDLS, CDR2 YYNGEE. V dropped 0 bases and J dropped 0; count of bases not matched to a gene: 3.

The V gene is TRBV5-4, the J gene TRBJ2-7, with TRBD1 matching over 7 bases. V dropped 9 bases and J dropped 2; count of bases not matched to a gene: 8. Germline assignment: CDR1 SGHNT and CDR2 YYREEE (reference sequence). This CDR3 has 13 residues. DNA of the CDR3: TGTGCCACTCAGTCCGGGACAGCCTACGAGCAGTACTTC. Its protein is CATQSGTAYEQYF.

The J gene is TRBJ2-7, the V gene TRBV28; D is perhaps TRBD2 (5 bases). Trimming cost V 7 bases and J 0 bases, with 10 bases left between them. Germline V gives CDR1 MDHEN, CDR2 SYDVKM. There are 13 residues in the CDR3. The CDR3 loop is CASNPGSSYEQYF. DNA for the CDR3: TGTGCCAGCAATCCTGGGAGCTCCTACGAGCAGTACTTC.

This chain links TRBV15 with TRBJ2-5; TRBD2 agrees at 8 bases. V shed 1 base and J 5 bases; nucleotides not matched to a gene: 9. This CDR3 has 16 residues. The germline gives CDR1 LNHNV, CDR2 YYDKDF (reference sequence). The CDR3 region has the DNA TGTGCCACCAGCAGAGTATCCGGGGGGGCCCGGGAGACCCAGTACTTC. The encoded protein is CATSRVSGGARETQYF.

In its sample, this clone was seen a few times. The chain has TRBV6-6 and TRBJ1-5; perhaps TRBD1 as D (5 bases). V lost 10 bases, J lost 3 bases, and 13 bases lay in between. The CDR3 is 13 amino acids. The germline V gene has CDR1 MNHNY and CDR2 SVGAGI (reference sequence). The CDR3 loop reads CATEGPNNQPQHF. The CDR3, as DNA: TGTGCCACCGAGGGACCGAACAATCAGCCCCAGCATTTT.

This chain joins TRBV28 and TRBJ2-3; D remains ambiguous. Germline loops: CDR1 MDHEN, CDR2 SYDVKM. This CDR3 spans 12 amino acids. Deletions cut 8 bases from V and 2 bases from J, with 8 bases between. For the CDR3, the DNA is TGTGCCAGCCGGACCGACACAGATACGCAGTATTTT. This sequence encodes CASRTDTDTQYF.

The chain links TRBV12-5 to TRBJ2-4, with D tentatively TRBD1 (6 bases). V lost 0 bases to trimming and J lost 0 bases, with 18 bases between them. The CDR3 totals 19 residues. Germline values: CDR1 LGHNT, CDR2 FRNRAP. CDR3 in amino acids: CASGLVGQAGTLAKNIQYF. CDR3 DNA sequence: TGTGCTAGTGGTTTGGTGGGACAAGCCGGGACCCTAGCCAAAAACATTCAGTACTTC.

The count of this clone is one. The chain uses TRBV5-1 and TRBJ2-2; 7 bases match TRBD2. This CDR3 spans 15 amino acids. Trimming at V came to 0 bases and at J to 1 base, leaving 0 bases not matched to a gene. Germline CDR1 reads SGHRS; CDR2 reads YFSETQ. CDR3 amino acids: CASSLGGGNTGELFF. The CDR3 region has the DNA TGCGCCAGCAGCTTGGGCGGGGGGAACACCGGGGAGCTGTTTTTT. Supplemented by reference TRBV5-1 and TRBJ2-2, the full variable domain reads KAGVTQTPRYLIKTRGQQVTLSCSPISGHRSVSWYQQTPGQGLQFLFEYFSETQRNKGNFPGRFSGRQFSNSRSEMNVSTLELGDSALYLCASSLGGGNTGELFFGEGSRLTVL.

In nucleotides, the CDR3 is TGTGCCAGCAGCAAAACCGGGACAGGGGTTAAAGATACGCAGTATTTT. Its translation: CASSKTGTGVKDTQYF. The chain has TRBV7-2 and TRBJ2-3; the match to TRBD1 covers 10 bases. After removal of 5 bases from V and 5 bases from J, the junction contained 10 bases not matched to a gene. CDR1 SGHTA and CDR2 FQGNSA come from the germline V gene. This CDR3 spans 16 amino acids.

This chain links TRBV11-3 with TRBJ1-2; a weak D match, TRBD1 (6 bases). V shed 1 base and J shed 8 bases, with 23 bases lying between them. CDR1 is SGHNT and CDR2 is YENEEA in the germline V gene. CDR3 size: 17 residues. DNA of the CDR3: TGTGCCAGCAGCTTAGGAGGGGGAGACTCACCAGGAAGAGGCTACACCTTC. This encodes CASSLGGGDSPGRGYTF. Full variable domain (remainder filled in from reference TRBV11-3 and TRBJ1-2): EAGVVQSPRYKIIEKKQPVAFWCNPISGHNTLYWYLQNLGQGPELLIRYENEEAVDDSQLPKDRFSAERLKGVDSTLKIQPAELGDSAVYLCASSLGGGDSPGRGYTFGSGTRLTVV.

CDR3 nucleotide sequence: TGTGCCAGCAGCTTAGAGCGGGGTAATTCGGGCACTGAAGCTTTCTTT. It specifies CASSLERGNSGTEAFF. The V and J genes are TRBV13 and TRBJ1-1, with unresolved D. This CDR3 has 16 amino acids. Germline V gene lookup returns CDR1 PRHDT and CDR2 FYEKMQ (reference sequence). V lost 1 base and J lost 4, with 16 bases in between.